This entry is about one T cell receptor beta chain. This sample was taken from a study of T-cell reconstitution after alpha-beta-depleted transplantation in children. As it was prepared, the TCRbeta library received unique molecular identifiers. Via MiXCR, TCRdb re-called the PCR reads, giving one row per CDR3 protein. The table has 450,000 to 550,000 distinct CDR3 sequences, over 10% seen once; the top ten hold approximately 15%. Germline assignment: CDR1 MNHEY and CDR2 SMNVEV (reference sequence). This CDR3 spans 16 amino acids. Trimming removed 2 bases from V and 4 bases from J; junction bases left unmatched: 8.

This clonotype was sampled from a female patient aged 2-10 years who had a stem cell transplant for aplastic anemia, so the T cells may come from the graft donor. The chain recombines TRBV27 with TRBJ2-7; the match to TRBD1 covers 10 bases. Material: PBMCs, mostly from graft donor cells, obtained 180 days after TCRalphabeta/CD19-depleted stem cell transplant. The CDR3 reads CASSLSPRQGAYEQYF. The CDR3, as DNA: TGTGCCAGCAGTTTAAGTCCAAGACAGGGGGCGTACGAGCAGTACTTC.